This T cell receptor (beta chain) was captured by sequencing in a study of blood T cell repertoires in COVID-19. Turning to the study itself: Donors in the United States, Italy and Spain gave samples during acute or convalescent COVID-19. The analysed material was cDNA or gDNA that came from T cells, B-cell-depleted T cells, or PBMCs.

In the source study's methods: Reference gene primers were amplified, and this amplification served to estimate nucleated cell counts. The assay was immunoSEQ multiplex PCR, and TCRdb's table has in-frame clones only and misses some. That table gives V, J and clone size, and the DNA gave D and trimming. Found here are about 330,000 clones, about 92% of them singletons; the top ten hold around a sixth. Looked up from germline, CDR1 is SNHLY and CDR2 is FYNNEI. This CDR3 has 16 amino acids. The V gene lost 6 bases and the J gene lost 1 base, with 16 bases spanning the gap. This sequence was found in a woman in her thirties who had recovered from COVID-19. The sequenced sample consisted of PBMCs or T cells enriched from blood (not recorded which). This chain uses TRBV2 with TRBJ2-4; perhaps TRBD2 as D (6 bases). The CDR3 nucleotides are TGTGCCAGCAGCGCCGGACTACCCGGTGCCAAAAACATTCAGTACTTC. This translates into CASSAGLPGAKNIQYF.